This T cell receptor (beta chain) was observed in a study of blood T cells in healthy people across ages. This CDR3 is built from 17 residues. Looked up from germline, CDR1 is KGHDR and CDR2 is SFDVKD. The J segment lost 2 bases and the V segment lost 3 bases, leaving 9 bases of the junction unmatched. Alongside a J-beta primer mix, a sample-barcoded 5' primer served in a second PCR lasting roughly 7 to 11 cycles. TCRdb used MiXCR to reprocess the 5' RACE reads, holding one entry per CDR3 protein. The sample consists of around 990,000 distinct CDR3 sequences, almost 25% of them appearing once. Findings and caveats of the study: Across samples, TCR beta diversity tracked strongly with naive T cell percentage.

In its sample, this clonotype was seen a few times. The target antigen is unknown. This sample was also put to use in a study of T cells of mothers and their children.

The chain links TRBV24-1 to TRBJ2-1, with TRBD2 matching over 7 bases. The sequence was collected from a girl under 10 years old in good health. Specimen: blood. DNA for the CDR3: TGTGCCACCAGTGATCCCTTTGCGGGAGCGGCCTACAATGAGCAGTTCTTC. Amino acid sequence: CATSDPFAGAAYNEQFF.